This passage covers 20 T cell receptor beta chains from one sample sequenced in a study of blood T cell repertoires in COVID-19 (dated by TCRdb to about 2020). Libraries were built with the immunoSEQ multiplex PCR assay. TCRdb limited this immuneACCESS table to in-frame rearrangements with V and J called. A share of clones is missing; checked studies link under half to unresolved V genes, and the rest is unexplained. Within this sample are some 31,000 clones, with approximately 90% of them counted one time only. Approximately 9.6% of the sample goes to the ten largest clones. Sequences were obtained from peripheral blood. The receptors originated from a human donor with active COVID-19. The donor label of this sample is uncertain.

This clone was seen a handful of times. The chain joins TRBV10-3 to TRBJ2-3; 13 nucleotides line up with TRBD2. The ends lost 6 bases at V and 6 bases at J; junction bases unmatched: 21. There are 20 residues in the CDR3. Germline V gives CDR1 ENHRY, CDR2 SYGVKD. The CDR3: CAIRPIPGLAGYSGPDTQYF. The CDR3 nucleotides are TGTGCCATCAGACCCATCCCGGGACTAGCGGGATATTCGGGGCCGGATACGCAGTATTTT.

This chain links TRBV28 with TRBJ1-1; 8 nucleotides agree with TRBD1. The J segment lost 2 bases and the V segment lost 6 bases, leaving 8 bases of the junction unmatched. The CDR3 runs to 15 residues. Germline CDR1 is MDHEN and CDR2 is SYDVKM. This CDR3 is CASSLPQGANTEAFF. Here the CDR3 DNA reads TGTGCCAGCAGCCTCCCCCAGGGGGCTAACACTGAAGCTTTCTTT.

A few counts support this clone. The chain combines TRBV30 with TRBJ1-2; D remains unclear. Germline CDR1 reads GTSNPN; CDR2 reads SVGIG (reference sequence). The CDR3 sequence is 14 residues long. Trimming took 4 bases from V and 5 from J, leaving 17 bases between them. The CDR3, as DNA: TGTGCCTGGAACCCCTCCCCAGAGACTTATGGCTACACCTTC. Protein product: CAWNPSPETYGYTF.

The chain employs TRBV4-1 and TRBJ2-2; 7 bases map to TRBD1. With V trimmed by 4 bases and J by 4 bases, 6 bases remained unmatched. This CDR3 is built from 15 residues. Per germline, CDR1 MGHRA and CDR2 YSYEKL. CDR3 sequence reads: CASSPLTGPTGELFF. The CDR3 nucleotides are TGCGCCAGCAGCCCGCTGACAGGGCCCACCGGGGAGCTGTTTTTT.

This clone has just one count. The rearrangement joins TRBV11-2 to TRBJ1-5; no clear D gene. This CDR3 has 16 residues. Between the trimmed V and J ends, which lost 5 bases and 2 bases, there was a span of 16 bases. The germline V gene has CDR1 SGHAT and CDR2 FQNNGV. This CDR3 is CASSLNLMPGNQPQHF. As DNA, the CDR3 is TGTGCCAGCAGCCTTAACCTCATGCCGGGCAATCAGCCCCAGCATTTT.

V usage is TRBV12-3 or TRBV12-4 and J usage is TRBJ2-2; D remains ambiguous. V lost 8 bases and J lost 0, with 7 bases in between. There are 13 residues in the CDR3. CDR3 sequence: CASRSANTGELFF. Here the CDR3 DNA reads TGTGCCAGCCGATCGGCGAACACCGGGGAGCTGTTTTTT.

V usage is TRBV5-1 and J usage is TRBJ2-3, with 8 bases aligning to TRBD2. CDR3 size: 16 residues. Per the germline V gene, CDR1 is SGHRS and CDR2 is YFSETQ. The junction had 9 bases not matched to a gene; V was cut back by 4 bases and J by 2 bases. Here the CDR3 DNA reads TGCGCCAGCAGCCCCGGACTAGCCGCCCCCACAGATACGCAGTATTTT. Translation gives CASSPGLAAPTDTQYF.

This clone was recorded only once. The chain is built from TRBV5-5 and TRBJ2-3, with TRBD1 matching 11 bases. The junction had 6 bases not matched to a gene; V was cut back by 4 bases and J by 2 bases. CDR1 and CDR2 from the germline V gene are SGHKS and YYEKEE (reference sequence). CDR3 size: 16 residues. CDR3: CASSPGQGAFTDTQYF. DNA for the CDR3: TGTGCCAGCAGCCCCGGACAGGGGGCTTTCACAGATACGCAGTATTTT.

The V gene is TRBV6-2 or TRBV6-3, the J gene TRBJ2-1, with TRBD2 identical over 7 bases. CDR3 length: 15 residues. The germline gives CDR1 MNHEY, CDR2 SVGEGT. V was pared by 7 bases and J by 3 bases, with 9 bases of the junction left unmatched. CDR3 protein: CASTPPGGGYNEQFF. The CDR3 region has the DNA TGTGCCAGCACCCCACCTGGCGGGGGCTACAATGAGCAGTTCTTC.

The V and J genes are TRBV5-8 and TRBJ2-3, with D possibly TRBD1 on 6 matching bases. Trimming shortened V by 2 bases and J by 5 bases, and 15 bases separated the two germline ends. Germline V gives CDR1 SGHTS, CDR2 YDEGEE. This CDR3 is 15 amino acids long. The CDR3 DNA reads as TGTGCCAGCAGCTTTCTCACAGGGTTCCTAGATACGCAGTATTTT. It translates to CASSFLTGFLDTQYF.

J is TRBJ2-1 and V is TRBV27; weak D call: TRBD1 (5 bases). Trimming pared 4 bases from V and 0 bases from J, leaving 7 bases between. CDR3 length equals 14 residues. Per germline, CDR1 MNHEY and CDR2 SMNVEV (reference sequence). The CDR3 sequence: CASSYDSSYNEQFF. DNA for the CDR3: TGTGCCAGCAGTTATGACAGCTCCTACAATGAGCAGTTCTTC.

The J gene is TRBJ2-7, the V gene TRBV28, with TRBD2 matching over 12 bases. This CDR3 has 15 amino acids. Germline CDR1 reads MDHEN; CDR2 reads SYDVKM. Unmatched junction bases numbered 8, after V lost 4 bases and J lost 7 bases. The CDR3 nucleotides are TGTGCCAGCAGTTCCCTAGCGGGAGGGCCGGGAGAGCAGTACTTC. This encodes CASSSLAGGPGEQYF.

The CDR3 bases are TGTGCCAGCAGCTTAGGCCCTCTCCCCGGGGAGACCCAGTACTTC. Encoded protein: CASSLGPLPGETQYF. V and J are TRBV7-2 and TRBJ2-5; D gene unclear. Per the germline V gene, CDR1 is SGHTA and CDR2 is FQGNSA. The V end lost 1 base, the J end lost 5 bases, and 14 bases lay between the germline ends. The CDR3 loop spans 15 amino acids.

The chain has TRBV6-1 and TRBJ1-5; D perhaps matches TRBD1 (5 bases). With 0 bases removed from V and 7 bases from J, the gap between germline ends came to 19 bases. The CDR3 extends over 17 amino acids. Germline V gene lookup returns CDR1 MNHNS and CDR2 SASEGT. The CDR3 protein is CASSEAVSRVWGQPQHF. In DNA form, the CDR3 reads TGTGCCAGCAGTGAAGCCGTGTCCAGGGTGTGGGGACAGCCCCAGCATTTT.

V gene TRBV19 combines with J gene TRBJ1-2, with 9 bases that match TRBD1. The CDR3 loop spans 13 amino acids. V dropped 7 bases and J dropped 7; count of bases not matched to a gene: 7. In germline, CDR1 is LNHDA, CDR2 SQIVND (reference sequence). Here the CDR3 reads CASTLGTGSGYTF. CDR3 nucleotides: TGTGCCAGTACCCTGGGGACAGGGAGTGGCTACACCTTC.

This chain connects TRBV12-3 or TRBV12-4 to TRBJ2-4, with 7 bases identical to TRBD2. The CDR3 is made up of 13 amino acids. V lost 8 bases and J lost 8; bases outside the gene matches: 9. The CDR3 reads CASRPRGEDIQYF. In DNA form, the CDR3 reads TGTGCCAGCCGCCCCCGGGGGGAGGACATTCAGTACTTC.

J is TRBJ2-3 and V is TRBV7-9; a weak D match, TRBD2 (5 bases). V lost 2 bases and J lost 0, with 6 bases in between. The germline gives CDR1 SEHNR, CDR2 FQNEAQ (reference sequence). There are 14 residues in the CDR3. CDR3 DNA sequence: TGTGCCAGCAGCTTACGCGGGAGCACAGATACGCAGTATTTT. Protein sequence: CASSLRGSTDTQYF. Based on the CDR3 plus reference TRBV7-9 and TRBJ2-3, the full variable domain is DTGVSQNPRHKITKRGQNVTFRCDPISEHNRLYWYRQTLGQGPEFLTYFQNEAQLEKSRLLSDRFSAERPKGSFSTLEIQRTEQGDSAMYLCASSLRGSTDTQYFGPGTRLTVL.

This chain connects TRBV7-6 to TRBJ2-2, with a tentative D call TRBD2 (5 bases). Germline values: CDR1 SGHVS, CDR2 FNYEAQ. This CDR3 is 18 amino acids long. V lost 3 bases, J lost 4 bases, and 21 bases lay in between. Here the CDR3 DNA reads TGTGCCAGCAGCTTCCCCCCGCGAGAGGGTCCGACCACCGGGGAGCTGTTTTTT. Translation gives CASSFPPREGPTTGELFF.

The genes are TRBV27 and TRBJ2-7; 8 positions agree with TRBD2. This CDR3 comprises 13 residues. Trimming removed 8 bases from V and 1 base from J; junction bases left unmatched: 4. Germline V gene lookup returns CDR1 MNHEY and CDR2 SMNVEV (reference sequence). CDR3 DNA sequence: TGTGCCAGCCGTAGACTAGCGTCCTACGAGCAGTACTTC. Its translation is CASRRLASYEQYF.

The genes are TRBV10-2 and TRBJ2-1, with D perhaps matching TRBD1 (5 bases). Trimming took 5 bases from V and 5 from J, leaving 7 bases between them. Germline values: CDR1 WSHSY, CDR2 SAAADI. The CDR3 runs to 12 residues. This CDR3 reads CASSPGNNEQFF. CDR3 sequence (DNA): TGCGCCAGCAGTCCAGGGAACAATGAGCAGTTCTTC.